This is a list of T cell receptor beta chains from one sample in a study of Ad26.COV2.S vaccination and SARS-CoV-2 variants. Only in-frame clones appear in the TCRdb table, and some are missing; sequencing was by immunoSEQ multiplex PCR. This repertoire shows 350,000 to 500,000 clones, roughly 90% found once; its top ten account for about 12%. The sequencing used peripheral blood, collected in a trial of Ad26.COV2.S vaccine versus placebo. All receptors come from a person aged 18-60 years who received the Ad26.COV2.S COVID-19 vaccine or a placebo. Both conserved end residues are part of each CDR3. The D gene is left open where the match is weak. Some rows have no size entry. The others give once, few or many, or a class for an expanded clone.

len: 19; j_gene: TRBJ2-7; d_gene: TRBD2; abundance: NA; v_gene: TRBV28; CDR3nt: TGTGCCAGCAGTACCCGTTTTGTGGGCGGGACTACAAGCGGGAACGAGCAGTACTTC; CDR3aa: CASSTRFVGGTTSGNEQYF
len: 15; j_gene: TRBJ2-1; d_gene: TRBD2; abundance: NA; v_gene: TRBV9; CDR3nt: TGTGCCAGCAGCGCGACTAGCGGGCCTTACAATGAGCAGTTCTTC; CDR3aa: CASSATSGPYNEQFF
len: 15; j_gene: TRBJ2-7; d_gene: TRBD2; abundance: NA; v_gene: TRBV6-5; CDR3nt: TGTGCCAGCAGTTACGGCCAGCGGGAGATCGGCGAGCAGTACTTC; CDR3aa: CASSYGQREIGEQYF
len: 14; j_gene: TRBJ2-7; d_gene: NA; abundance: few; v_gene: TRBV2; CDR3nt: TGTGCCAGCAAGGAAGGCTCGAGCTCCTACGAGCAGTACTTC; CDR3aa: CASKEGSSSYEQYF
len: 18; j_gene: TRBJ2-5; d_gene: TRBD2; abundance: NA; v_gene: TRBV24-1; CDR3nt: TGTGCCACCAGTGATTTTCCTGTTACTAGCGGGTCCCTCGCGACCCAGTACTTC; CDR3aa: CATSDFPVTSGSLATQYF
len: 16; j_gene: TRBJ2-7; d_gene: NA; abundance: NA; v_gene: TRBV6-9; CDR3nt: TGTGCCAGCAGTTCTCAAGGGCCGGGAAATTCCTACGAGCAGTACTTC; CDR3aa: CASSSQGPGNSYEQYF
len: 14; j_gene: TRBJ2-5; d_gene: NA; abundance: NA; v_gene: TRBV4-3; CDR3nt: TGCGCCAGCAGCCAAGATAGTGGGACGGAGACCCAGTACTTC; CDR3aa: CASSQDSGTETQYF
len: 15; j_gene: TRBJ1-1; d_gene: NA; abundance: NA; v_gene: TRBV19; CDR3nt: TGTGCCAGTAGTATAAACGGACCGGGGAACACTGAAGCTTTCTTT; CDR3aa: CASSINGPGNTEAFF
len: 12; j_gene: TRBJ1-2; d_gene: NA; abundance: NA; v_gene: TRBV5-1; CDR3nt: TGCGCCAGCAGTTTGGGGGGAGAGGGCTACACCTTC; CDR3aa: CASSLGGEGYTF
len: 14; j_gene: TRBJ1-2; d_gene: TRBD1; abundance: NA; v_gene: TRBV27; CDR3nt: TGTGCCAGCAGTTTATCTTCAGGGGGCGCGCGCTACACCTTC; CDR3aa: CASSLSSGGARYTF
len: 16; j_gene: TRBJ1-2; d_gene: TRBD1; abundance: NA; v_gene: TRBV27; CDR3nt: TGTGCCAGCACCTCAAGTCGGACAGGCCGGGGCTATGGCTACACCTTC; CDR3aa: CASTSSRTGRGYGYTF
len: 14; j_gene: TRBJ1-1; d_gene: NA; abundance: NA; v_gene: TRBV5-1; CDR3nt: TGCGCCAGCAGCTTGGGAGGACTGAACACTGAAGCTTTCTTT; CDR3aa: CASSLGGLNTEAFF
len: 15; j_gene: TRBJ2-1; d_gene: TRBD2; abundance: NA; v_gene: TRBV5-4; CDR3nt: TGTGCCAGCAGCGCCATTAGCGGGGACTACAATGAGCAGTTCTTC; CDR3aa: CASSAISGDYNEQFF
len: 14; j_gene: TRBJ2-2; d_gene: NA; abundance: NA; v_gene: TRBV6-5; CDR3nt: TGTGCCAGCAGTTACTCGGGGAACACCGGGGAGCTGTTTTTT; CDR3aa: CASSYSGNTGELFF
len: 13; j_gene: TRBJ1-6; d_gene: NA; abundance: NA; v_gene: TRBV28; CDR3nt: TGTGCCAGCAGTCCGGGAGATAATTCACCCCTCCACTTT; CDR3aa: CASSPGDNSPLHF
len: 13; j_gene: TRBJ1-4; d_gene: NA; abundance: NA; v_gene: TRBV30; CDR3nt: TGTGCCTGGAGTGTAGGTGCACCTGAAAAACTGTTTTTT; CDR3aa: CAWSVGAPEKLFF
len: 17; j_gene: TRBJ2-1; d_gene: NA; abundance: once; v_gene: TRBV4-3; CDR3nt: TGCGCCAGCAGCCAAGCAATGATAAGTGGCTCCTACAATGAGCAGTTCTTC; CDR3aa: CASSQAMISGSYNEQFF
len: 13; j_gene: TRBJ1-2; d_gene: NA; abundance: NA; v_gene: TRBV30; CDR3nt: TGTGCCCAGGAACACCACCTCAACTATGGCTACACCTTC; CDR3aa: CAQEHHLNYGYTF
len: 16; j_gene: TRBJ2-7; d_gene: TRBD2; abundance: NA; v_gene: TRBV28; CDR3nt: TGTGCCAGCAGTTTTGTCGGACTAGCGGGATCCTACGAGCAGTACTTC; CDR3aa: CASSFVGLAGSYEQYF
len: 14; j_gene: TRBJ2-1; d_gene: NA; abundance: NA; v_gene: TRBV19; CDR3nt: TGTGCCAGTAGTCGGTGGGACTCCTACAATGAGCAGTTCTTC; CDR3aa: CASSRWDSYNEQFF
len: 20; j_gene: TRBJ2-2; d_gene: TRBD2; abundance: NA; v_gene: TRBV28; CDR3nt: TGTGCCAGCAGTTTAGGCTCGTTAGCGGGTGGAATTCGGCACACCGGGGAGCTGTTTTTT; CDR3aa: CASSLGSLAGGIRHTGELFF
len: 13; j_gene: TRBJ2-1; d_gene: NA; abundance: NA; v_gene: TRBV11-3; CDR3nt: TGTGCCAGCAGCTTATCGAATTACAATGAGCAGTTCTTC; CDR3aa: CASSLSNYNEQFF
len: 11; j_gene: TRBJ1-1; d_gene: NA; abundance: NA; v_gene: TRBV2; CDR3nt: TGTGCCAGCAGTGAAGTGGGGGGAGCTTTCTTT; CDR3aa: CASSEVGGAFF
len: 13; j_gene: TRBJ1-5; d_gene: TRBD1; abundance: few; v_gene: TRBV7-9; CDR3nt: TGTGCCAGCAGCCGGGACAGTACCTTGCCCCAGCATTTT; CDR3aa: CASSRDSTLPQHF
len: 14; j_gene: TRBJ2-1; d_gene: NA; abundance: NA; v_gene: TRBV27; CDR3nt: TGTGCCAGCAGTTTATTTACCTGGGCCAATGAGCAGTTCTTC; CDR3aa: CASSLFTWANEQFF
len: 17; j_gene: TRBJ2-7; d_gene: TRBD1; abundance: NA; v_gene: TRBV23-1; CDR3nt: TGCGCCAGCAGTCAATACAGGGGGAGGTCAGAGCCCTACGAGCAGTACTTC; CDR3aa: CASSQYRGRSEPYEQYF
len: 15; j_gene: TRBJ2-2; d_gene: NA; abundance: NA; v_gene: TRBV19; CDR3nt: TGTGCCAGTAGTACGGGGAAATCGGTCACCGGGGAGCTGTTTTTT; CDR3aa: CASSTGKSVTGELFF
len: 15; j_gene: TRBJ2-3; d_gene: TRBD2; abundance: NA; v_gene: TRBV6-5; CDR3nt: TGTGCCAGCAGCCCCGCTAGCGGGATCACAGATACGCAGTATTTT; CDR3aa: CASSPASGITDTQYF
len: 15; j_gene: TRBJ1-1; d_gene: TRBD1; abundance: few; v_gene: TRBV4-1; CDR3nt: TGCGCCAGCAGCCATCAACAGGGGCTGAACACTGAAGCTTTCTTT; CDR3aa: CASSHQQGLNTEAFF
len: 14; j_gene: TRBJ2-3; d_gene: NA; abundance: NA; v_gene: TRBV5-1; CDR3nt: TGCGCCAGCAGGATAACAGGTTATTTTGATACGCAGTATTTT; CDR3aa: CASRITGYFDTQYF
len: 14; j_gene: TRBJ1-4; d_gene: NA; abundance: NA; v_gene: TRBV2; CDR3nt: TGTGCCAGCAGTAGACAGTGGGAGCTTGAAAAACTGTTTTTT; CDR3aa: CASSRQWELEKLFF
len: 16; j_gene: TRBJ1-1; d_gene: NA; abundance: NA; v_gene: TRBV6-5; CDR3nt: TGTGCCAGCAGTTACGCGACGTGGGGGCAGAACACTGAAGCTTTCTTT; CDR3aa: CASSYATWGQNTEAFF